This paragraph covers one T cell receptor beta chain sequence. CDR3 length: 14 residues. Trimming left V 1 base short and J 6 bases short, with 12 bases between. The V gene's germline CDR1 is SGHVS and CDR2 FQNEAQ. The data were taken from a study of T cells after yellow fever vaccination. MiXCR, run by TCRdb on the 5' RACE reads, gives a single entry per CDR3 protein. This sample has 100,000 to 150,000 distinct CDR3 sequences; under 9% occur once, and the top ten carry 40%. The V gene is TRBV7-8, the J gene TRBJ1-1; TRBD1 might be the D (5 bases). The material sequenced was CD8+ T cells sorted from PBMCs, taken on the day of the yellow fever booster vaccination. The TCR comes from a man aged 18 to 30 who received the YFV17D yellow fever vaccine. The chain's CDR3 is CASSLGGRDPEAFF. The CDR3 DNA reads TGTGCCAGCAGCTTAGGTGGGAGGGACCCTGAAGCTTTCTTT.